The entry that follows covers one T cell receptor (beta chain) sequence. The antigen is undetermined. Molecular barcoding with unique molecular identifiers was used for the TCRbeta library. TCRdb analysed the PCR reads with MiXCR anew, one entry per CDR3 protein. The table lists around 60,000 distinct CDR3 sequences, 40% to 45% of them singletons. The CDR3 spans 13 residues. Trimming left V 1 base short and J 2 bases short, with 6 bases between. The germline V gene encodes CDR1 SGDLS and CDR2 YYNGEE. This specimen belongs to a study of T-cell reconstitution after alpha-beta-depleted transplantation in children. Overall study results and limits: Surviving recipient T cells and intrathymic progenitors accounted for some patients' high TCRbeta diversity at day 60. Hyperexpanded clones declined; after one year, newly produced T cells mostly supplied diversity. By about two months after transplant, alpha-beta T cells reportedly arose from several hundred graft clones that had expanded.

The V gene is TRBV9, the J gene TRBJ1-2; D is possibly TRBD1 (6 bases). The specimen comprised PBMCs, mostly from graft donor cells, sampled 360 days after TCRalphabeta/CD19-depleted stem cell transplant. This receptor was taken from a male patient younger than 18 who had a stem cell transplant for acute lymphoblastic leukemia, so the T cells may come from the graft donor. The CDR3 region has the DNA TGTGCCAGCAGCGTAACAGGGAACTATGGCTACACCTTC. This codes for CASSVTGNYGYTF.